These T cell receptor beta chains were read from a single sample in a study of shared clonotypes between healthy human individuals. Clones were sequenced by immunoSEQ multiplex PCR, and TCRdb holds only the in-frame ones, with some missing. The profile covers approximately 510,000 clones, with 79% appearing a single time and roughly 13% taken by the ten largest. Sequencing was carried out using PBMCs. Receptors originate from a woman in her 40s in good health. Some clones in this sample may be carry-over from other donors' samples. Both conserved end residues are part of each CDR3. A D gene is named only where the DNA matches it firmly. Part of the rows lack a size; the others show once, few, many or a class for expanded clones.

D,size,J,V,DNA,CDR3
TRBD2,-,TRBJ2-1,TRBV27,TGTGCCAGCAGCCCCGGGACTAGCGGGAGGTTTGAGCAGTTCTTC,CASSPGTSGRFEQFF
-,-,TRBJ2-3,TRBV28,TGTGCCAGCAGTTTCGAGCCCGGGTTAGATACGCAGTATTTT,CASSFEPGLDTQYF
-,-,TRBJ2-7,TRBV7-2,TGTGCCAGCAGCCCAAGGCCGGGACACACTCCCTACGAGCAGTACTTC,CASSPRPGHTPYEQYF
TRBD2,-,TRBJ2-3,TRBV29-1,TGCAGCGTTGAAGGGACTAGCGGGCCAACACCTGGGGTCACAGATACGCAGTATTTT,CSVEGTSGPTPGVTDTQYF
-,-,TRBJ1-1,TRBV6-6,TGTGCCAGCAGGACCCACCAGGTGGCCCACACTGAAGCTTTCTTT,CASRTHQVAHTEAFF
TRBD2,-,TRBJ2-1,TRBV6-4,TGTGCCAGCAGTGAACTAGCGGGAGAATACAGCGAGCAGTTCTTC,CASSELAGEYSEQFF
-,-,TRBJ2-7,TRBV10-1,TGCGCCAGCAGTGAGTCAGGCGGGAAATCCTACGAGCAGTACTTC,CASSESGGKSYEQYF
-,-,TRBJ2-1,TRBV6-6,TGTGCCAGCAGTGGCCCGGGCACGGAGCAGTTCTTC,CASSGPGTEQFF
TRBD1,-,TRBJ1-6,TRBV18,TGTGCCAGCTCACTCCGGGACAGGGCTTCACCCCTCCACTTT,CASSLRDRASPLHF
TRBD1,-,TRBJ1-1,TRBV30,TGTGCCTGGAAACCCAGGGGGCGGGAGCTACGTGAAGCTTTCTTT,CAWKPRGRELREAFF
TRBD1,-,TRBJ2-1,TRBV7-8,TGTGCCAGCAGCTTCAGGGGGACCCAGCAGTTCTTC,CASSFRGTQQFF
TRBD2,-,TRBJ2-1,TRBV27,TGTGCCAGCAGTTTATCGATGTCTAGCGGCCACAATGAGCAGTTCTTC,CASSLSMSSGHNEQFF
TRBD2,-,TRBJ2-5,TRBV2,TGTGCCAGCAGTGACCGGACTAGCGGGAGCGGGACCCAGTACTTC,CASSDRTSGSGTQYF
-,few,TRBJ2-5,TRBV19,TGTGCCAGTAGTATTCGGCCCCCGAAGGGGACCCAGTACTTC,CASSIRPPKGTQYF
TRBD2,few,TRBJ2-3,TRBV4-3,TGCGCCAGCAGCCAACGCGTGGGAGGGAAGACAGATACGCAGTATTTT,CASSQRVGGKTDTQYF
-,-,TRBJ2-6,TRBV19,TGTGCCAGTAGCCTCAGGGCCAACGTCCTGACTTTC,CASSLRANVLTF
-,-,TRBJ1-5,TRBV4-1,TGCGCCAGCAGCCCCCGGGGTTCCAATCAGCCCCAGCATTTT,CASSPRGSNQPQHF
-,-,TRBJ2-5,TRBV7-2,TGTGCCAGCAGCTCCGGCCCTAGGGGCGGGCCACAAGAGACCCAGTACTTC,CASSSGPRGGPQETQYF
-,-,TRBJ2-5,TRBV5-5,TGTGCCAGCAGCGGGGTGGGGGCCCGGGAGACCCAGTACTTC,CASSGVGARETQYF
-,-,TRBJ2-4,TRBV28,TGTGCCAGCAGTTTGGCCAGAAAAAACATTCAGTACTTC,CASSLARKNIQYF
TRBD2,once,TRBJ2-1,TRBV6-4,TGTGCCAGCAGCGCCTCTGGGGCGGGAGGGGCGGATGAGCAGTTCTTC,CASSASGAGGADEQFF
TRBD2,-,TRBJ2-2,TRBV30,TGTGCCTGGAACACCCCACTAGCGGGAGCGTTGGGGGAGCTGTTTTTT,CAWNTPLAGALGELFF
TRBD1,once,TRBJ1-1,TRBV6-6,TGTGCCAGCAGTTACTACATTGGACAGGGAGCTTTCTTT,CASSYYIGQGAFF
TRBD2,-,TRBJ2-3,TRBV5-4,TGTGCCAGCAGCAAGGGACTAGCGGCAAGCACAGATACGCAGTATTTT,CASSKGLAASTDTQYF
TRBD1,-,TRBJ1-5,TRBV27,TGTGCCAGCAGGTCGACTGACAGGGGACGCAATCAGCCCCAGCATTTT,CASRSTDRGRNQPQHF
TRBD1,-,TRBJ1-6,TRBV27,TGTGCCAGCAGTCTCGGACAGGGGGCCGGTTCACCCCTCCACTTT,CASSLGQGAGSPLHF
TRBD2,-,TRBJ2-7,TRBV5-4,TGTGCCAGCAGCCCAGGGACTAGCGGGATGAACTACGAGCAGTACTTC,CASSPGTSGMNYEQYF
TRBD2,-,TRBJ2-3,TRBV5-4,TGTGCCAGCAGAAATCTAGCGGGAGGGCCGGGTAGCACAGATACGCAGTATTTT,CASRNLAGGPGSTDTQYF
-,-,TRBJ2-1,TRBV10-3,TGTGCCATCAGTGAGTCGACTCCCGGGAGAAGCAATGAGCAGTTCTTC,CAISESTPGRSNEQFF
-,-,TRBJ1-2,TRBV7-3,TGTGCCAGCAGCTTAGGGCCAGATTATGGCTACACCTTC,CASSLGPDYGYTF
TRBD2,-,TRBJ2-3,TRBV2,TGTGCCAGCAGTGAAGCGGTAGCGGGAGGGGATACGCAGTATTTT,CASSEAVAGGDTQYF
-,-,TRBJ2-4,TRBV9,TGTGCCAGCACCCAGGGGGGACAGTACGAAGACATTCAGTACTTC,CASTQGGQYEDIQYF
TRBD1,-,TRBJ2-1,TRBV7-2,TGTGCCAGCAGCTCCGGACAGGGCAATGAGCAGTTCTTC,CASSSGQGNEQFF
-,-,TRBJ1-2,TRBV18,TGTGCCAGCTCACCACCGGAGAATAACTATGGCTACACCTTC,CASSPPENNYGYTF
-,-,TRBJ2-7,TRBV11-2,TGTGCCAGCAGCTCCCCCAGGGGGAGGGGGACCTACGAGCAGTACTTC,CASSSPRGRGTYEQYF
-,-,TRBJ2-2,TRBV30,TGTGCCTGGAGTGACCCAGGCAGGGACACCGGGGAGCTGTTTTTT,CAWSDPGRDTGELFF
-,-,TRBJ1-1,TRBV27,TGTGCCAGCAGTCTCGCAGGGGTCGGAACTGAAGCTTTCTTT,CASSLAGVGTEAFF
TRBD2,-,TRBJ2-7,TRBV7-8,TGTGCCAGCAGCCCACGGACTAGCGGGGGCTACGAGCAGTACTTC,CASSPRTSGGYEQYF
TRBD2,-,TRBJ2-1,TRBV6-1,TGTGCCAGCGAGGTGGCTAGCGGGAGTCAATATGAGCAGTTCTTC,CASEVASGSQYEQFF
-,-,TRBJ2-3,TRBV11-2,TGTGCCAGCAGCCCCCGGACCGTCGAAGATACGCAGTATTTT,CASSPRTVEDTQYF
TRBD1,few,TRBJ2-6,TRBV5-5,TGTGCCAGCAGCTTGGGTCCGACAGGGGGTTCTGGGGCCAACGTCCTGACTTTC,CASSLGPTGGSGANVLTF
-,-,TRBJ2-7,TRBV5-1,TGCGCCAGCAGCTTGGCAGCGATGGGGCCCTACGAGCAGTACTTC,CASSLAAMGPYEQYF
TRBD2,-,TRBJ2-3,TRBV29-1,TGCAGCGCCCACGACGCTAGCGGGGGAGATACGCAGTATTTT,CSAHDASGGDTQYF
TRBD2,-,TRBJ2-7,TRBV6-5,TGTGCCAGCAGAAAAACTAGCGGGAAGACTTACGAGCAGTACTTC,CASRKTSGKTYEQYF
TRBD1,-,TRBJ2-2,TRBV28,TGTGCCAGCAGTTCGGACAGGGTTGGGGAGCTGTTTTTT,CASSSDRVGELFF
-,-,TRBJ1-2,TRBV7-6,TGTGCCAGCAGAAAAGACAAGAACTATGGCTACACCTTC,CASRKDKNYGYTF
-,-,TRBJ2-1,TRBV7-2,TGTGCCAGCAGCTTTAAAACAGGGAATCCGATCTATGAGCAGTTCTTC,CASSFKTGNPIYEQFF
TRBD2,-,TRBJ2-3,TRBV29-1,TGCAGCGTAGAACTAGCGGGAGGTCCAGATACGCAGTATTTT,CSVELAGGPDTQYF
-,-,TRBJ1-1,TRBV7-8,TGTGCCAGCAGCTTAGGGAGGGGCAGGGGACGGAACACTGAAGCTTTCTTT,CASSLGRGRGRNTEAFF